This T cell receptor (beta chain) came from a study of cytomegalovirus exposure and HLA in healthy donors. Points from the study as a whole: Later work found most CMV-associated TCR beta chains apparently HLA-restricted.

The CDR3 is made up of 15 amino acids. The germline V gene has CDR1 LNHNV and CDR2 YYDKDF (reference sequence). The ends were cut back, 0 bases at V and 5 bases at J, with 11 bases in the middle. The PCR employed 60 Vbeta primers together with 13 Jbeta primers. Produced via immunoSEQ multiplex PCR; TCRdb's table is partial and in-frame only. The data show around 150,000 clones, roughly 78% seen once. To note about this clone: Its specificity is unknown.

The rearrangement links TRBV15 to TRBJ1-5; D is possibly TRBD1 (5 bases). The material sequenced was PBMCs. The receptor's source is a man aged 50-59 years in good health and CMV-seropositive. The CDR3 sequence is CATSRDSSRDQPQHF. CDR3 nucleotide sequence: TGTGCCACCAGCAGAGATAGTTCCAGGGATCAGCCCCAGCATTTT.